Below, one T cell receptor (beta chain) is given with its context. This sample is part of a study of blood T cell repertoires in COVID-19. Looking at the study overall: Acute-phase and convalescent COVID-19 samples originated in the United States, Italy and Spain. PBMCs, B-cell-depleted T cells, or T cells provided the cDNA or gDNA that made up the material.

V shed 6 bases, J shed 5 bases, and the junction held 9 bases outside the gene matches. In germline, CDR1 is MNHEY, CDR2 SMNVEV (reference sequence). The CDR3 runs to 14 residues. As processed by the authors: Estimation of nucleated cell counts was performed using reference gene primer amplification. Profiling relied on immunoSEQ multiplex PCR, and the TCRdb table lists in-frame clones only, not all of them. That table furnishes V, J and clone size, whereas the DNA furnished D and trimming. The repertoire holds roughly 260,000 clones, with around 87% as singletons. The rearrangement links TRBV27 to TRBJ1-2, with 7 bases fitting TRBD1. The sequence derives from a woman aged 45-65 years with acute or convalescent COVID-19. Sequenced: peripheral blood. CDR3 region: CASSFRTGHYGYTF. The CDR3 DNA reads TGTGCCAGCAGCTTCCGGACAGGCCATTATGGCTACACCTTC.